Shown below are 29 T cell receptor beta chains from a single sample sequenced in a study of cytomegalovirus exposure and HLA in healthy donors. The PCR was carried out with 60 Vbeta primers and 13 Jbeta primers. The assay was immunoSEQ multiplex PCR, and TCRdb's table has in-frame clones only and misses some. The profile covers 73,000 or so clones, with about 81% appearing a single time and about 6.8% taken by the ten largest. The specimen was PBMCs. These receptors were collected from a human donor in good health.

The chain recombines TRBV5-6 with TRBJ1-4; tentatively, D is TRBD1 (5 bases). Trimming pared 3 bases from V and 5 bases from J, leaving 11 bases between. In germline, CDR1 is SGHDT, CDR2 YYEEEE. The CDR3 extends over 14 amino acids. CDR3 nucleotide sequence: TGTGCCAGCAGCTCGGGACTCTTCAATGAAAAACTGTTTTTT. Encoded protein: CASSSGLFNEKLFF.

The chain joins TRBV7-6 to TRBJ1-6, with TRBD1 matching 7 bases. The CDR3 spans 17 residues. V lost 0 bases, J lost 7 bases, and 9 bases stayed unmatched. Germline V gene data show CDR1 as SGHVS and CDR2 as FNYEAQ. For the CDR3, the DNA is TGTGCCAGCAGCTTAGCCGTATTGACAGGGTCGAATTCACCCCTCCACTTT. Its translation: CASSLAVLTGSNSPLHF. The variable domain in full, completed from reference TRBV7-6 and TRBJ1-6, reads GAGVSQSPRYKVTKRGQDVALRCDPISGHVSLYWYRQALGQGPEFLTYFNYEAQQDKSGLPNDRFSAERPEGSISTLTIQRTEQRDSAMYRCASSLAVLTGSNSPLHFGNGTRLTVT.

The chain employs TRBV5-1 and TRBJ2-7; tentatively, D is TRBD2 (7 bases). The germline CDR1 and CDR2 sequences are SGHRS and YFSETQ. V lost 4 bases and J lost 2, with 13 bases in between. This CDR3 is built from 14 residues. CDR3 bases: TGCGCCAGCAGCCTCTTGGGGGGGCCCTACGAGCAGTACTTC. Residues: CASSLLGGPYEQYF.

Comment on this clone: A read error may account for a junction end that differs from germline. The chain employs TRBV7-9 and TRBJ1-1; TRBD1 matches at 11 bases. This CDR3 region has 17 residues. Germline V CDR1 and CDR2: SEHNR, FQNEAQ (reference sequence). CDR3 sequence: CSSSLAGQGAVGTEAFF. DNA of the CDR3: TGTTCCAGCAGCTTAGCCGGACAGGGGGCGGTTGGTACTGAAGCTTTCTTT.

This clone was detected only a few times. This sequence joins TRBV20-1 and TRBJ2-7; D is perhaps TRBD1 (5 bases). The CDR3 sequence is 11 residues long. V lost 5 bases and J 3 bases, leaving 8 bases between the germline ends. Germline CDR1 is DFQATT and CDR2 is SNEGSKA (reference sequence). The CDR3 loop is CSAQDNYEQYF. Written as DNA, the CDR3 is TGCAGTGCTCAGGACAACTACGAGCAGTACTTC.

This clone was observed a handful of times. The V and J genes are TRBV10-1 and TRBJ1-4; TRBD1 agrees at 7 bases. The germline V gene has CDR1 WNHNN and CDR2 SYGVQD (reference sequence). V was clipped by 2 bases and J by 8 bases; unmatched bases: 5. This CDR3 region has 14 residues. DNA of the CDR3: TGCGCCAGCAGTGAGAACGGGACAGTGGAAAAACTGTTTTTT. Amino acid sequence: CASSENGTVEKLFF.

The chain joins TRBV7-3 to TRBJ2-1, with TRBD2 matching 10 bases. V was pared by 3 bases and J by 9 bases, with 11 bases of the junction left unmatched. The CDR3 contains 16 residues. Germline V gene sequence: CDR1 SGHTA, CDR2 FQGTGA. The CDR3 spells CASSFGLAGGLSEQFF. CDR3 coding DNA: TGTGCCAGCAGCTTTGGGTTAGCGGGGGGTCTTAGTGAGCAGTTCTTC.

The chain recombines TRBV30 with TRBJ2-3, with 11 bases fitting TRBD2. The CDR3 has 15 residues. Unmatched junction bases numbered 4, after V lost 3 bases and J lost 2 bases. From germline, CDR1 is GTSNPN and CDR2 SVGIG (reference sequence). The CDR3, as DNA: TGTGCCTGGAGACTGGGACTAGCGGACACAGATACGCAGTATTTT. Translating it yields CAWRLGLADTDTQYF. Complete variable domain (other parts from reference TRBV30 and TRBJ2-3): SQTIHQWPATLVQPVGSPLSLECTVEGTSNPNLYWYRQAAGRGLQLLFYSVGIGQISSEVPQNLSASRPQDRQFILSSKKLLLSDSGFYLCAWRLGLADTDTQYFGPGTRLTVL.

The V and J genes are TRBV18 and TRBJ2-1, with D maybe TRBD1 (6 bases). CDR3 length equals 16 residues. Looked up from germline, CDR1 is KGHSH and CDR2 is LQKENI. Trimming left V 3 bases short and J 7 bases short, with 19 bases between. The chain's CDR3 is CASSPNYMGALNEQFF. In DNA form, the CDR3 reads TGTGCCAGCTCACCCAATTACATGGGGGCCTTAAATGAGCAGTTCTTC.

The CDR3 loop is CASSLPRGFSYEQYF. The CDR3 DNA reads TGTGCCAGCAGTTTACCCAGGGGGTTCTCCTACGAGCAGTACTTC. The gene calls are TRBV28 and TRBJ2-7; 7 nucleotides agree with TRBD1. The CDR3 spans 15 residues. V dropped 2 bases and J dropped 0; count of bases not matched to a gene: 4. Germline CDR1 reads MDHEN; CDR2 reads SYDVKM.

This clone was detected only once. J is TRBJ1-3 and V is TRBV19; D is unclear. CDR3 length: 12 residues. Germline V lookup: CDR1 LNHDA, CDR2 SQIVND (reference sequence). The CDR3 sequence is CVTESSGNTIYF. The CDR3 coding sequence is TGTGTTACGGAGAGCTCTGGAAACACCATATATTTT.

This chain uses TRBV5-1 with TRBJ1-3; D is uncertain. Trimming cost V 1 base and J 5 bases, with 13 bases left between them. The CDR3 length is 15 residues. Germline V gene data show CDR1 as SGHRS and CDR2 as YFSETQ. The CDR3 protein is CASSLRGEGRNTIYF. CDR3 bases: TGCGCCAGCAGCTTGCGTGGGGAGGGCCGAAACACCATATATTTT.

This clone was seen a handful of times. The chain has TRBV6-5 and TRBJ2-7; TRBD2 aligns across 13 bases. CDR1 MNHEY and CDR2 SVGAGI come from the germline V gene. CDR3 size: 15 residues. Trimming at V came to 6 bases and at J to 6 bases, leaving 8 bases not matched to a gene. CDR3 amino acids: CASRQTSGGAFEQYF. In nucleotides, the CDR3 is TGTGCCAGCAGGCAAACTAGCGGGGGGGCTTTCGAGCAGTACTTC.

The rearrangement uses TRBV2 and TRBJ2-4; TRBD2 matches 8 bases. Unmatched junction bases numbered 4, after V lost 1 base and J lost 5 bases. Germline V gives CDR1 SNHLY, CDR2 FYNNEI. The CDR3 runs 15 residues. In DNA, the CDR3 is TGTGCCAGCAGTGAAGGACAAGCGGGGGAAAACATTCAGTACTTC. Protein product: CASSEGQAGENIQYF. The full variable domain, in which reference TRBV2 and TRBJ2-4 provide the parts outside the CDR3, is EPEVTQTPSHQVTQMGQEVILRCVPISNHLYFYWYRQILGQKVEFLVSFYNNEISEKSEIFDDQFSVERPDGSNFTLKIRSTKLEDSAMYFCASSEGQAGENIQYFGAGTRLSVL.

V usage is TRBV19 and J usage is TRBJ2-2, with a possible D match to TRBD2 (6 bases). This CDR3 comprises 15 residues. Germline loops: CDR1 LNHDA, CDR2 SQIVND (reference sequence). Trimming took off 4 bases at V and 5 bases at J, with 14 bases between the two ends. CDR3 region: CASSRGGSRTGELFF. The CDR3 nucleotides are TGTGCCAGTAGTAGAGGAGGGAGTAGGACCGGGGAGCTGTTTTTT.

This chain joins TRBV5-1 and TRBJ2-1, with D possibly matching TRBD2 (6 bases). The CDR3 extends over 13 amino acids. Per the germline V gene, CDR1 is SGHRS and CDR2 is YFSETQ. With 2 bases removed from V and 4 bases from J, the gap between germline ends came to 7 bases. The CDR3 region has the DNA TGCGCCAGCAGCTTCGGGGGATACAATGAGCAGTTCTTC. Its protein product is CASSFGGYNEQFF.

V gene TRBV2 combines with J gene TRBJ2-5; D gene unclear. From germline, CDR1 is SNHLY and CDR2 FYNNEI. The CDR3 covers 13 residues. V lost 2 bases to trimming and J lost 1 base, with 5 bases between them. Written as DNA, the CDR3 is TGTGCCAGCAGTGAAACGGGCCAAGAGACCCAGTACTTC. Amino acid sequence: CASSETGQETQYF. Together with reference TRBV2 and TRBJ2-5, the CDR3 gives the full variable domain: EPEVTQTPSHQVTQMGQEVILRCVPISNHLYFYWYRQILGQKVEFLVSFYNNEISEKSEIFDDQFSVERPDGSNFTLKIRSTKLEDSAMYFCASSETGQETQYFGPGTRLLVL.

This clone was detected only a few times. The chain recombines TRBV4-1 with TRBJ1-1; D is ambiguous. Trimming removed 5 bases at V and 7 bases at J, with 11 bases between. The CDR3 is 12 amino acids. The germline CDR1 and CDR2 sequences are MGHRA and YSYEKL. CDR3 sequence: CASSIKGGEAFF. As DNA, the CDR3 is TGCGCCAGCAGCATAAAGGGAGGTGAAGCTTTCTTT.

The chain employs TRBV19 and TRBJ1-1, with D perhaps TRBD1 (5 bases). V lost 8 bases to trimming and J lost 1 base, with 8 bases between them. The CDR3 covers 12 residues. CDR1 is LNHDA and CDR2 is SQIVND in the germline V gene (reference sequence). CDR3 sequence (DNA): TGTGCCAGTTTTCAGGGGAACACTGAAGCTTTCTTT. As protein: CASFQGNTEAFF.

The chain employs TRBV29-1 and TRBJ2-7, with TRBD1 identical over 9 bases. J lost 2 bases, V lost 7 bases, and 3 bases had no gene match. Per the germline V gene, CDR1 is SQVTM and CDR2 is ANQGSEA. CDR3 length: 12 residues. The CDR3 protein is CSAGTGTYEQYF. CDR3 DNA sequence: TGCAGCGCCGGGACAGGGACCTACGAGCAGTACTTC.

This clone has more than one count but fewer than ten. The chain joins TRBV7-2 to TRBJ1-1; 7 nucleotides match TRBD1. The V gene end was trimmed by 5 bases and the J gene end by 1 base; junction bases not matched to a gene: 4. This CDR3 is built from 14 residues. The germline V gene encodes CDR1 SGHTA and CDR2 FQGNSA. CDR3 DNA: TGTGCCAGCAGCCGGGGGACAGAGAACACTGAAGCTTTCTTT. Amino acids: CASSRGTENTEAFF.

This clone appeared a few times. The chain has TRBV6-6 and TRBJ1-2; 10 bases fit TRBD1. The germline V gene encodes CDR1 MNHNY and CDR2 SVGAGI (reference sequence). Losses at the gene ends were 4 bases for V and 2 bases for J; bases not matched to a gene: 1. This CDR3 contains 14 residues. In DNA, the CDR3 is TGTGCCAGCAGTTCGACAGGGGGCAACTATGGCTACACCTTC. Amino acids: CASSSTGGNYGYTF.

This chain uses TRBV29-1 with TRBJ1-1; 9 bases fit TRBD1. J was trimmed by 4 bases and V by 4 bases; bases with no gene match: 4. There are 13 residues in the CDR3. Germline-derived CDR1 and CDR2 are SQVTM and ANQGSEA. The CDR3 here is CSVAGQGFTEAFF. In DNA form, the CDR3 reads TGCAGCGTTGCAGGACAGGGGTTCACTGAAGCTTTCTTT.

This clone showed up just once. This CDR3 reads CASSSRTNTGELFF. CDR3 sequence (DNA): TGTGCCAGCAGCTCCCGTACGAACACCGGGGAGCTGTTTTTT. The J gene is TRBJ2-2, the V gene TRBV11-1; D is undetermined. The CDR3 has 14 residues. CDR1 and CDR2 (germline): SGHAT, FQDESV (reference sequence). Trimming left V 4 bases short and J 0 bases short, with 6 bases between.

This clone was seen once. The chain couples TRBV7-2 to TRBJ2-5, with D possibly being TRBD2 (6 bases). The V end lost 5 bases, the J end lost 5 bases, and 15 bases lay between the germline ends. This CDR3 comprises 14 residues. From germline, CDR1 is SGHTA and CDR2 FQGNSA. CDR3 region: CASSRDNRGETQYF. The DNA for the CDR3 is TGTGCCAGCAGCCGCGACAACCGGGGGGAGACCCAGTACTTC.

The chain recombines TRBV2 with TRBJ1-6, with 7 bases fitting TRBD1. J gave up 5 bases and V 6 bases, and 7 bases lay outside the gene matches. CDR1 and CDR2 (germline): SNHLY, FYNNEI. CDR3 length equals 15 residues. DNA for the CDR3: TGTGCCAGCAGGGCCCGGACAGGAGATAATTCACCCCTCCACTTT. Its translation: CASRARTGDNSPLHF.

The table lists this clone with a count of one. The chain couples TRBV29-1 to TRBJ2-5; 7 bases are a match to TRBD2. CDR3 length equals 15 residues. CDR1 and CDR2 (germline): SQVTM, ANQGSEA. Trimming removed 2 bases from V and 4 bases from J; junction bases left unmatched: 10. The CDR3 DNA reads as TGCAGCGTTGAACTTTCGGGGGGACCAAGAGAGACCCAGTACTTC. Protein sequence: CSVELSGGPRETQYF. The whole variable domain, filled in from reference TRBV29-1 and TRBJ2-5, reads SAVISQKPSRDICQRGTSLTIQCQVDSQVTMMFWYRQQPGQSLTLIATANQGSEATYESGFVIDKFPISRPNLTFSTLTVSNMSPEDSSIYLCSVELSGGPRETQYFGPGTRLLVL.

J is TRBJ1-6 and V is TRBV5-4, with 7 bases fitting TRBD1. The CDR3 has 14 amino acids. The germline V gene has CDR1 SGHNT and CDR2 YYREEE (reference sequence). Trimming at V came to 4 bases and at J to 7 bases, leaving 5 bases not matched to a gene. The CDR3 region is CASSVQGNNSPLHF. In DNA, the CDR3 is TGTGCCAGCAGCGTACAGGGGAACAATTCACCCCTCCACTTT.

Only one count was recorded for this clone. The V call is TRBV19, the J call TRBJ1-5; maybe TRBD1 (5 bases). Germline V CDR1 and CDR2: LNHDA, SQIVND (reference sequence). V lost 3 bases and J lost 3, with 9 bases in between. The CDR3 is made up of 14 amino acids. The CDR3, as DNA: TGTGCCAGTAGTATTAGACAGTCCAATCAGCCCCAGCATTTT. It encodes CASSIRQSNQPQHF. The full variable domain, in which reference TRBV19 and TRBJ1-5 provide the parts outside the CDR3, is DGGITQSPKYLFRKEGQNVTLSCEQNLNHDAMYWYRQDPGQGLRLIYYSQIVNDFQKGDIAEGYSVSREKKESFPLTVTSAQKNPTAFYLCASSIRQSNQPQHFGDGTRLSIL.